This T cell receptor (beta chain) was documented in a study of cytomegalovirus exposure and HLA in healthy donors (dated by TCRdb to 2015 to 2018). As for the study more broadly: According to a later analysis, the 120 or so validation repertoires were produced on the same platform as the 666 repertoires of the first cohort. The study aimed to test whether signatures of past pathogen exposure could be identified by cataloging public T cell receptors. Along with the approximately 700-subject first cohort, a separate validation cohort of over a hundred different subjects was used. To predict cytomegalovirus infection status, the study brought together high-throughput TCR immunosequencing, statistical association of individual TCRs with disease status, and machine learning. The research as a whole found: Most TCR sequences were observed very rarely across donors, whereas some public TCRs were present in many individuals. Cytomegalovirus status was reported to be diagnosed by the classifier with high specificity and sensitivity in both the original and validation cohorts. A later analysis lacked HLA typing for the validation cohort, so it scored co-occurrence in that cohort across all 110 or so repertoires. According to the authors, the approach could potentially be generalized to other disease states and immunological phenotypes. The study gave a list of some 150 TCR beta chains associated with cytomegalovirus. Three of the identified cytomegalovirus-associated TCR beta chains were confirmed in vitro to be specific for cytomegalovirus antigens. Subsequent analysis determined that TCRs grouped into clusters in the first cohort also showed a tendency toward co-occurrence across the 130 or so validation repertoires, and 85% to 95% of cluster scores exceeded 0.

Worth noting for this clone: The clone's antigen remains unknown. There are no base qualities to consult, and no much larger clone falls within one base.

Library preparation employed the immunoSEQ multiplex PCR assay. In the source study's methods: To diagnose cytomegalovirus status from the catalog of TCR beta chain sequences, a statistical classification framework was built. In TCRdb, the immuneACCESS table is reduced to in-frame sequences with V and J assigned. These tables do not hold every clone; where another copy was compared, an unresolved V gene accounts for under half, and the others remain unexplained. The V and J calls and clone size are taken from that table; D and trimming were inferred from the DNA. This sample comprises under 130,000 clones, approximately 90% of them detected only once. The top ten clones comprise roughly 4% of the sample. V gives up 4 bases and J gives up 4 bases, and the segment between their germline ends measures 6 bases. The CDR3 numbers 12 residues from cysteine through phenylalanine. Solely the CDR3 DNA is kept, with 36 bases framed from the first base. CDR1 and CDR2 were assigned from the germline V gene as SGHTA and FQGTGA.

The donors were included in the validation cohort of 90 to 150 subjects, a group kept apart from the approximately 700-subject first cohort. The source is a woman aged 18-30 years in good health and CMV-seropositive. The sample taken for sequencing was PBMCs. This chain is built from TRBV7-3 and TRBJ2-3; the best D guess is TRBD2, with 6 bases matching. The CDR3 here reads CASSSGADTQYF. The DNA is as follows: TGTGCCAGCAGCTCGGGGGCAGATACGCAGTATTTT. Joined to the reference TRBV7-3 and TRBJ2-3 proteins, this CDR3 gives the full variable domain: GAGVSQTPSNKVTEKGKYVELRCDPISGHTALYWYRQSLGQGPEFLIYFQGTGAADDSGLPNDRFFAVRPEGSVSTLKIQRTERGDSAVYLCASSSGADTQYFGPGTRLTVL.